This T cell receptor (beta chain) was obtained from a study of blood T cell repertoires in COVID-19. Study at large: Spain, Italy and the United States supplied samples that represented acute and convalescent COVID-19. PBMCs, B-cell-depleted T cells, or T cells were the source of the cDNA or gDNA that made up the material.

Authors' data handling: The assay estimated nucleated cells by amplifying reference gene primers. Measured with immunoSEQ multiplex PCR; TCRdb has only the in-frame clones, and not every one. V and J calls and clone size are as listed in that table; D and trimming were resolved from the DNA. This sample has about 160,000 clones, with around four fifths found just once. The sequenced sample consisted of peripheral blood. The sequence derives from a human donor in a cohort sampled during active COVID-19.

CDR3 sequence (DNA): TGTGCCAGCTCACCCGGCCAGACAGGAGTGTTCCCTGAAGCTTTCTTT. Translation: CASSPGQTGVFPEAFF. The gene calls are TRBV18 and TRBJ1-1; maybe TRBD1 (6 bases). Germline V gene lookup returns CDR1 KGHSH and CDR2 LQKENI. The CDR3 loop spans 16 amino acids. The V and J ends lost 3 bases and 6 bases respectively, with 20 bases between them.